This TCR beta chain was recorded in a study of cytomegalovirus exposure and HLA in healthy donors (dated by TCRdb to about 2017). Regarding the research as a whole: According to an earlier analysis of around 600 of the donors, roughly 180 million T cells yielded roughly 110 million unique TCR beta sequences and 276 Gb of sequence data. An early release covering 550 to 700 HLA-typed donors comprised 300 to 350 gigabases of sequencing data and approximately 85 million unique TCR sequences. The genetic ancestry cluster associated with self-reported Caucasian donors included about four fifths of the roughly 410 genotyped donors. The study aimed to test whether cataloging public T cell receptors could reveal signatures of past pathogen exposure. Using immunosequencing, the study profiled T cell repertoires from about 650 subjects and related those repertoires to cytomegalovirus serostatus. Along with the roughly 710-subject first cohort, a separate validation cohort of over a hundred different subjects was used. To predict cytomegalovirus infection status, the study brought together high-throughput TCR immunosequencing, statistical association of individual TCRs with disease status, and machine learning. A later analysis re-examined previously published TCR beta repertoires from 610 or so donors and added high-resolution HLA genotyping to investigate patterns of TCR occurrence. Rather than using new phenotypic data, the later analysis identified candidate immune exposures from TCR beta sequences and from how often those sequences occurred across donors. An earlier analysis of roughly 600 of the donors used high-throughput TCR beta sequencing to judge whether each TCR beta V gene segment behaved as functional or pseudogenic. Donor age, sex, ethnicity and CMV serostatus were compiled together with the repertoire data. A later genetic analysis used genome-wide SNP genotypes for about 60% of the roughly 700 donors, treating that subset as a discovery cohort. Every repertoire in the discovery cohort had been generated on one and the same sequencing platform. Class I and class II HLA loci were covered by the typing at four-digit resolution. Typing coverage varied by locus: 629-630 donors for A, B, C, DRB1 and DQB1; under 550 for DQA1; over 600 for DPA1; roughly 450 for DPB1. Five DR-DQ haplotypes were treated as single units for association and clustering because of strong linkage in the cohort. On average, 235,054 unique TCR beta nucleotide sequences were sequenced per donor among fewer than 500 genotyped donors of the cohort, with around 19% of those sequences being non-productive. On the study overall, not on this receptor specifically: Linkage disequilibrium might explain the correlated functional status among segregating V segments, but an unknown experimental factor could not be excluded. According to a later genetic analysis, donors in an Asian-associated ancestry cluster had fewer N-insertions in productive TCRs than the approximately 690-donor mean. CMV serostatus was the only immune exposure information available for the cohort. According to the authors, the approach could potentially be generalized to other disease states and immunological phenotypes. Three of the identified cytomegalovirus-associated TCR beta chains were confirmed in vitro to be specific for cytomegalovirus antigens. Cytomegalovirus status was reported to be diagnosed by the classifier with high specificity and sensitivity in both the original and validation cohorts. While some public TCRs were present in many individuals, most TCR sequences turned up only very rarely across donors. Presence/absence analyses assumed roughly uniform sequencing depth across donors, an assumption that may not hold. A further reported finding was that TCR beta sequences accurately predicted the HLA-A and HLA-B alleles for most subjects in the first cohort. Compared with equally common non-associated chains, HLA-associated TCR beta chains in a later analysis were more clonally expanded and had lower generation probabilities. In a later genetic analysis, a missense DCLRE1C variant was associated with V-gene and J-gene trimming of TCR beta chains, and the association was replicated in an independent cohort. According to a later analysis, parvovirus B19, influenza, CMV and Epstein-Barr virus appeared linked to several top co-occurrence clusters. The study listed around 160 TCR beta chains as associated with cytomegalovirus. A later analysis found that most CMV-associated TCR beta chains appeared HLA-restricted, with HLA associations seemingly driven largely by CMV exposure. The sequencing pipeline was judged likely to have produced a cluster of highly shared sequence variants as a technical artifact. Approximately 18 rarely observed V segments, including chromosome 9 orphons, were excluded from the earlier analysis of some 590 of the donors because counts were too low. HLA typing was unavailable for some donors at each locus, so association tests used only the typed subset. Some IMGT-functional V segments, including TRBV6-2 and TRBV6-3, could not be distinguished by the 87-base-pair reads and were therefore excluded. At a false discovery rate of 0.05, a later analysis linked approximately 18,000 TCR beta sequences to specific HLA alleles. The cohort was sequenced for TCR beta chains only, and without alpha or paired-chain data the features that could be detected were limited. In an earlier analysis of about 600 of the donors, most TCR beta V segments appeared in productive rearrangements about 90% or about 30% of the time, broadly matching IMGT annotations. In a later analysis, the rate of TCR association differed among HLA loci, with DRB1 alleles having the most associated TCRs and HLA-C alleles having the fewest. When HLA alleles, especially DR and DQ, strongly co-occurred, attributing TCR associations to individual alleles was difficult.

Library preparation was by the immunoSEQ multiplex PCR assay. For the multiplex PCR, a mixture combining 60 forward primers for TCR Vbeta segments and 13 reverse primers for TCR Jbeta segments was used. Amplification of the CDR3 region of rearranged TCR beta genes was performed with a multiplex PCR assay on genomic DNA. On the Illumina HiSeq System, the amplified TCR beta libraries were sequenced as 87-base-pair reads. Regarding the original processing steps: A later analysis counted about 76 million unique TCR beta chains across the 550 to 800 repertoires, and some 12 million of these chains were shared by at least two donors. Raw reads were error-corrected and collapsed into unique sequences with a nearest-neighbor algorithm that merged closely related sequences to remove PCR and sequencing errors. To assign V, D and J gene segments, CDR3 sequences were aligned to IMGT reference sequences. For a sequence to be retained, a match of at least six nucleotides to both a V gene segment and a J gene segment was required. Rearrangements were classified as productive when the CDR3 lacked stop codons and remained in frame with V and J, and all other rearrangements were classified as non-productive. Following IMGT convention, CDR3 was defined as the stretch from the second conserved V-encoded cysteine to the conserved J-encoded phenylalanine. The earlier analysis of some 580 of the donors excluded any sequence lacking an unambiguous match to a single V gene segment. An earlier analysis of 587 of the donors classified V segments as functional when productive rearrangements were above 56.7% and as segregating when the standard deviation between donors was above 5%. A statistical classification framework was developed to diagnose cytomegalovirus status using the catalog of TCR beta chain sequences. V and J gene assignment, in a later analysis, came from comparing TCR nucleotide sequences with IMGT/GENE-DB human TR gene sequences. The TCRdist pipeline was used in a later analysis to assign CDR3 sequences and most-parsimonious VDJ recombination scenarios. In a later analysis, each TCR beta chain was defined by its CDR3 amino acid sequence together with its V-gene family, and reads lacking a unique V-gene family were excluded. In a later analysis, nearly 600 highly shared, low-generation-probability nucleotide sequences were removed to address suspected cross-contamination and a sequencing artifact. In a later analysis, a clonal expansion index was calculated for each public chain from normalized within-repertoire ranks of inferred template counts. In a later analysis, generation probabilities were computed using a VDJ recombination model fitted to out-of-frame rearrangements, and the results were checked against IGoR. In a later analysis, TCR-TCR, TCR-HLA and TCR-CMV co-occurrence was scored with hypergeometric tests, and a repertoire-size bias correction was applied to TCR pairs. In a later analysis, false discovery rates were estimated by permuting HLA or CMV assignments 20 times. In a later analysis, co-occurring TCRs were grouped with DBSCAN, and TCRdist sequence similarity was added when clustering was performed within HLA-allele-positive subsets. Repertoires with fewer than 30,000 or more than 120,000 public chains, plus five repertoires with anomalous nucleotide sharing, were excluded from co-occurrence clustering. The clones in this table, taken by TCRdb from immuneACCESS, are in-frame only. Not every clone is retained; where verified, under half of the shortfall comes from an unresolved V gene, and the cause of the rest is unknown. For V, J and clone size, that table is used; D and trimming come from the DNA. This sample lists under 200,000 clones; roughly 74% were detected once. The top ten clonotypes cover over 4.5% of the sample.

The cohort comprised fewer than 700 healthy bone marrow donors. Cohort members were all nominally healthy when sampled, although unrecorded immune exposures were likely present. The donor tested CMV seronegative, placing the donor among the roughly 340 seronegative members of the cohort. A peripheral blood sample was provided by each donor, and peripheral blood mononuclear cells were used for TCR beta sequencing. Genomic DNA extraction from the blood cell samples was performed with the Qiagen DNeasy Blood Extraction Kit. On this clone itself: Its antigen target is currently unknown. No much larger clone exists at a distance of one base, and base qualities are not known.

Looking up the germline V gene yields CDR1 SGHVS and CDR2 FQNEAQ. Relative to germline, V is 4 bases shorter and J is 4 bases shorter, with 13 bases between their ends. The CDR3 has 14 amino acids, counting the end cysteine and phenylalanine. The entry retains the CDR3 DNA only, 42 bases that are in frame from base 1. The TCR originated in a male donor in good health and CMV-seronegative. Sequenced: PBMCs. In this chain, TRBV7-8 is recombined with TRBJ1-1, with the D gene not clear enough to name. Read as DNA, the sequence is TGTGCCAGCAGCTCAGTAGGTGAGGCCACTGAAGCTTTCTTT. Its protein product is CASSSVGEATEAFF.